This record looks at one T cell receptor (beta chain) sequence and its context. This sample stems from a study of blood T cell repertoires in COVID-19. Whole-study context: The analysed material was cDNA or gDNA that came from T cells, B-cell-depleted T cells, or PBMCs.

Profiled with immunoSEQ multiplex PCR; TCRdb holds only in-frame clones, not every one. The repertoire holds 250,000 to 300,000 clones, over 80% seen once, with more than 1% in the top ten. Study members were between roughly 18 and 89 years old and lived in fewer than 30 US regions. V was pared by 4 bases and J by 6 bases, with 7 bases of the junction left unmatched. Per the germline V gene, CDR1 is SGDLS and CDR2 is YYNGEE. CDR3 length: 15 residues. The TCR comes from a human donor in a cohort exposed to, infected with or recovered from COVID-19 (not recorded which). The donor label of this sample is uncertain. Sequencing was carried out using PBMCs or T cells enriched from blood (not recorded which). The chain is built from TRBV9 and TRBJ2-3; 11 nucleotides line up with TRBD2. CDR3 DNA sequence: TGTGCCAGCAGCCCTCATAGCGGGGGGGCTGATACGCAGTATTTT. Translation: CASSPHSGGADTQYF.